These 3 T cell receptor beta chains were all obtained from the same sample, sequenced in a study of tissue T cells after allogeneic stem cell transplantation. Clones were read by immunoSEQ multiplex PCR, and TCRdb kept only the in-frame ones, dropping some. The repertoire consists of about 40,000 clones, with roughly 90% occurring once and the leading ten covering roughly 3.8%. Here the sequenced sample was blood, taken before transplantation. The receptors stem from a woman between 40 and 69 years old who later had graft-versus-host disease after an allogeneic stem cell transplant.

This chain joins TRBV28 and TRBJ2-7; a weak D match, TRBD1 (5 bases). This CDR3 is built from 13 residues. The V gene's germline CDR1 is MDHEN and CDR2 SYDVKM. V was clipped by 2 bases and J by 5 bases, with 10 bases between them. CDR3 in DNA: TGTGCCAGCAGTTTACAGGGTCCCCACGAGCAGTACTTC. Translated: CASSLQGPHEQYF.

J is TRBJ1-1 and V is TRBV7-9; D may be TRBD1 (6 bases). V was shortened by 4 bases and J by 7 bases, with 13 bases between the two germline ends. This CDR3 region has 13 residues. Germline V gene lookup returns CDR1 SEHNR and CDR2 FQNEAQ (reference sequence). CDR3 in amino acids: CASSYQGTGEAFF. CDR3 DNA sequence: TGTGCCAGCAGCTATCAGGGGACGGGTGAAGCTTTCTTT.

This chain connects TRBV12-3 or TRBV12-4 to TRBJ2-2, with D unclear. V dropped 6 bases and J dropped 7 bases, with 6 bases sitting between them. CDR3 length equals 11 residues. The CDR3, as DNA: TGTGCCAGCAGGAAGGTCGGGGAGCTGTTTTTT. It yields the protein CASRKVGELFF.